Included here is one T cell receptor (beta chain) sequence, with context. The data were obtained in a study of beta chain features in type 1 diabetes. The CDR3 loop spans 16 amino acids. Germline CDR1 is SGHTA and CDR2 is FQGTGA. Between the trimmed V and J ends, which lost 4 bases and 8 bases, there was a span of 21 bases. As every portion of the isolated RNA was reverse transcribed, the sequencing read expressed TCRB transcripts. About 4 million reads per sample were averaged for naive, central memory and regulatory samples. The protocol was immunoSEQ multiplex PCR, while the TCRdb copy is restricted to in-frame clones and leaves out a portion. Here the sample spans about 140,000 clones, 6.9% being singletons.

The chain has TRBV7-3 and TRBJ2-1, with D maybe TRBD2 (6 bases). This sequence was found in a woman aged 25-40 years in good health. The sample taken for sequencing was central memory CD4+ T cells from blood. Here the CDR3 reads CASSSDGGAGSHEQFF. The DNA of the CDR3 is TGTGCCAGCAGCTCCGACGGCGGGGCGGGCTCGCATGAGCAGTTCTTC.